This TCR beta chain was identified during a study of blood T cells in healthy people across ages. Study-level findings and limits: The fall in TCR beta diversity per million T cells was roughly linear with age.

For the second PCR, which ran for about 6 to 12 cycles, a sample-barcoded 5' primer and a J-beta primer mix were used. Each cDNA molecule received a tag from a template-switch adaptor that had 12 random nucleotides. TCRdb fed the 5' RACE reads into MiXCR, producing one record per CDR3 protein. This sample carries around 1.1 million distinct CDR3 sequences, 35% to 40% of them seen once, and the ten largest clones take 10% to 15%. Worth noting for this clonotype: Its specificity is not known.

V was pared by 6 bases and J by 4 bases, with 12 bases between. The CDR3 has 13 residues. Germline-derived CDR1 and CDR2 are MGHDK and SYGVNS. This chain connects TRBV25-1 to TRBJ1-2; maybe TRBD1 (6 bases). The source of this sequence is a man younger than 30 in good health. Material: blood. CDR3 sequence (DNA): TGTGCCAGCAGACACAGGGAAGCCTATGGCTACACCTTC. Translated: CASRHREAYGYTF.